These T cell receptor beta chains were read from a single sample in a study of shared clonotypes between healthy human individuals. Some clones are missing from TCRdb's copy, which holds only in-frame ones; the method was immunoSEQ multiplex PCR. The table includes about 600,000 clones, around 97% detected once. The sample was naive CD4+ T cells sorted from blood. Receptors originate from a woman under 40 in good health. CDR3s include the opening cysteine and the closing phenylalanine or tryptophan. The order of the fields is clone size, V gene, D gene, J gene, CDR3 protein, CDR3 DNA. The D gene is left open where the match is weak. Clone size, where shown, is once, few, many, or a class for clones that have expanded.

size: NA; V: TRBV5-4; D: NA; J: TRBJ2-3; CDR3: CASSLSSAATDTQYF; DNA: TGTGCCAGCAGCTTGTCGTCCGCAGCCACAGATACGCAGTATTTT
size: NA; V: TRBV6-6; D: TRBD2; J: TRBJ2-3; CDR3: CASKREGRDTQYF; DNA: TGTGCCAGCAAGCGGGAGGGCCGAGATACGCAGTATTTT
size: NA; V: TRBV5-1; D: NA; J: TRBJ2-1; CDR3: CASSTGTGGYNEQFF; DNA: TGCGCCAGCAGCACCGGGACCGGAGGGTACAATGAGCAGTTCTTC
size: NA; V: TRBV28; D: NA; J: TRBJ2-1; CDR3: CASSFQGAGGRPSSLSSYNEQFF; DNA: TGTGCCAGCAGTTTTCAGGGGGCGGGAGGTCGCCCTTCGTCCCTCTCCTCCTACAATGAGCAGTTCTTC
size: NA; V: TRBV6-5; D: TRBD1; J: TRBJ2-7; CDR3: CASRTPGQDYEQYF; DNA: TGTGCCAGCAGAACACCGGGACAGGACTACGAGCAGTACTTC
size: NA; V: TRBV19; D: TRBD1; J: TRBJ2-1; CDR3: CASSLGDRVYNEQFF; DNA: TGTGCCAGTTCCTTAGGGGACAGAGTATACAATGAGCAGTTCTTC
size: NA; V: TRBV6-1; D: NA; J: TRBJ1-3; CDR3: CASSGQPPSGNTIYF; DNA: TGTGCCAGCAGCGGACAGCCACCCTCTGGAAACACCATATATTTT
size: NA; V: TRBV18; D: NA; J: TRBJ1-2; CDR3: CASSPRTFDSLYGYTF; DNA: TGTGCCAGCTCACCGCGGACATTCGACAGTCTCTATGGCTACACCTTC
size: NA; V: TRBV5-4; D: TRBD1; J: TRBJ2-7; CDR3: CASSFRDRAGEQYF; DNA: TGTGCCAGCAGCTTCCGGGACAGGGCGGGCGAGCAGTACTTC
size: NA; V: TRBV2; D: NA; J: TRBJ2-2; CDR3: CASDIAVNTGELFF; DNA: TGTGCCAGCGACATAGCGGTGAACACCGGGGAGCTGTTTTTT
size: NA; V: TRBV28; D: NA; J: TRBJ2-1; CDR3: CASMDGARTEQFF; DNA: TGTGCCAGCATGGACGGGGCCAGGACTGAGCAGTTCTTC
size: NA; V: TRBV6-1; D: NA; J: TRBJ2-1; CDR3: CASSRLGTPPIEQFF; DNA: TGTGCCAGCAGTCGGCTCGGGACGCCTCCTATAGAGCAGTTCTTC
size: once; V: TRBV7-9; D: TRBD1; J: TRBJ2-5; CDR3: CASSLGGQGAETQYF; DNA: TGTGCCAGCAGCTTAGGGGGACAGGGGGCCGAGACCCAGTACTTC
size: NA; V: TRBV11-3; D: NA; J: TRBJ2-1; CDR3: CASSSSRLEQFF; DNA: TGTGCCAGCAGCTCCTCGAGGCTTGAGCAGTTCTTC
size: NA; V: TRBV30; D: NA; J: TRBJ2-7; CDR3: CAWSVTQYEQYF; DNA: TGTGCCTGGAGTGTAACTCAGTACGAGCAGTACTTC
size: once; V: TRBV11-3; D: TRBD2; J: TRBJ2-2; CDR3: CASSWTSGGELFF; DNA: TGTGCCAGCAGCTGGACTAGCGGCGGGGAGCTGTTTTTT
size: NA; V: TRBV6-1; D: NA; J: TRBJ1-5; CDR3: CASMEGSQPQHF; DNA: TGTGCCAGCATGGAGGGTTCTCAGCCCCAGCATTTT
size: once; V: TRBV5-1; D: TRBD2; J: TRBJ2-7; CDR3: CASSTWGGPLEQYF; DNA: TGCGCCAGTAGTACCTGGGGGGGACCGCTCGAGCAGTACTTC
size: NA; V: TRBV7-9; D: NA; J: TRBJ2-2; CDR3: CASSFGSGELFF; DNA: TGTGCCAGCAGCTTTGGGTCCGGGGAGCTGTTTTTT
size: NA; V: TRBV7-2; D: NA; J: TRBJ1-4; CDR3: CASSPVVWEKLFF; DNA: TGTGCCAGCAGCCCGGTGGTTTGGGAAAAACTGTTTTTT
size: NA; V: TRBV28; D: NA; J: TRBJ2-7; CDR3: CASSHDLPYEQYF; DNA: TGTGCCAGCAGTCATGACCTCCCCTACGAGCAGTACTTC
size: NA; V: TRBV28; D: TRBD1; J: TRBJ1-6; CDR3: CASRTDRVNNSPLHF; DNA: TGTGCCAGCAGAACTGACAGGGTGAATAATTCACCCCTCCACTTT
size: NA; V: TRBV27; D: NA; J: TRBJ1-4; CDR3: CASRSHAGPEKLFF; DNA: TGTGCCAGCAGGTCCCACGCGGGACCCGAAAAACTGTTTTTT